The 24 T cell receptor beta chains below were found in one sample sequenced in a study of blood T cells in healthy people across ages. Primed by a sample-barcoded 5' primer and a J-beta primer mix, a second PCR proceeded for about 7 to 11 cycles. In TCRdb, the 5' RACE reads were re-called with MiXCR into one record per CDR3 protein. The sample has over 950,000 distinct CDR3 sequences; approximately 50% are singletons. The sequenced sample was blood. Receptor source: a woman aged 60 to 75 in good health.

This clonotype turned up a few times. CDR3 in DNA: TGCGCCAGCAGCCGCGGGGAGGCTCACGGTACGCAGTATTTT. Its translation is CASSRGEAHGTQYF. The rearrangement links TRBV5-1 to TRBJ2-3, with D perhaps matching TRBD2 (6 bases). The CDR3 is 14 amino acids. V shed 4 bases and J shed 8 bases, with 17 bases lying between them. CDR1 SGHRS and CDR2 YFSETQ come from the germline V gene.

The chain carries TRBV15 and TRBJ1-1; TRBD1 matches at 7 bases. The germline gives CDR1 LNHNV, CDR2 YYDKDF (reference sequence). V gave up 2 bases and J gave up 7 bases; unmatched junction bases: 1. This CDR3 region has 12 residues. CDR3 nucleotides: TGTGCCACCAGCAGACAGGGGGATGAAGCTTTCTTT. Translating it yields CATSRQGDEAFF.

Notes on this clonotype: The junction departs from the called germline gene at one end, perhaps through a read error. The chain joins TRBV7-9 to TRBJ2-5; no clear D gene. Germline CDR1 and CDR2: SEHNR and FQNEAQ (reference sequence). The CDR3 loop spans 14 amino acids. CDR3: CASILGKDKETQYF. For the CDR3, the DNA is TGTGCCAGCATCTTAGGAAAAGACAAAGAGACCCAGTACTTC.

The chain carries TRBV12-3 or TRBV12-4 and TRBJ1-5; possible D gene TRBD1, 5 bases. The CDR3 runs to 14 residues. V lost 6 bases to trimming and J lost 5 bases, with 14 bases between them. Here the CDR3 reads CASRRSGIDQPQHF. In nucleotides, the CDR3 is TGTGCCAGCAGACGATCAGGGATTGATCAGCCCCAGCATTTT.

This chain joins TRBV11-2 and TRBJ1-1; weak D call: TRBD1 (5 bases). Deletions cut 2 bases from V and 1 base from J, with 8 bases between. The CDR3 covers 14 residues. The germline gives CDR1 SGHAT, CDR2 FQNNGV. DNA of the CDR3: TGTGCCAGCAGCTTACTCGGGACGAACACTGAAGCTTTCTTT. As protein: CASSLLGTNTEAFF.

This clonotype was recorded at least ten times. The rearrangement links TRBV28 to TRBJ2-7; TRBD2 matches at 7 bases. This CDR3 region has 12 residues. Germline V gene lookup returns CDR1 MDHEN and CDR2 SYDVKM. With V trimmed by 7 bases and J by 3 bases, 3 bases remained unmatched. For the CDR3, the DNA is TGTGCCAGCACTTCGGGGGGCTACGAGCAGTACTTC. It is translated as CASTSGGYEQYF. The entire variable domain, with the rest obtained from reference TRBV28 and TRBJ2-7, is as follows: DVKVTQSSRYLVKRTGEKVFLECVQDMDHENMFWYRQDPGLGLRLIYFSYDVKMKEKGDIPEGYSVSREKKERFSLILESASTNQTSMYLCASTSGGYEQYFGPGTRLTVT.

Here the CDR3 DNA reads TGTGCCAGCAGCCCCGGCCGACTAGCGGGGGGCCACTACGAGCAGTACTTC. Its protein is CASSPGRLAGGHYEQYF. V and J are TRBV7-9 and TRBJ2-7; 13 positions match TRBD2. This CDR3 spans 17 amino acids. The germline V gene encodes CDR1 SEHNR and CDR2 FQNEAQ (reference sequence). The trim removed 5 bases at V and 3 bases at J, leaving 10 bases unmatched.

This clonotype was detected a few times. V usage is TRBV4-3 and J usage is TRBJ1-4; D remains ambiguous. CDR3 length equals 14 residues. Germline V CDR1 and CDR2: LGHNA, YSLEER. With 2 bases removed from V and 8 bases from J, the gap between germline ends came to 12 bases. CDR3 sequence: CASSQSRVVEKLFF. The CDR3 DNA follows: TGCGCCAGCAGCCAATCTAGGGTTGTGGAAAAACTGTTTTTT.

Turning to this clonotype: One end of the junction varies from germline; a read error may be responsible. Here the CDR3 DNA reads TGTGCCAGCAGTGTAGCCTTTTACAATGAGCAGTTCTTC. This codes for CASSVAFYNEQFF. The chain links TRBV12-3 or TRBV12-4 to TRBJ2-1; D not resolved. The CDR3 covers 13 residues.

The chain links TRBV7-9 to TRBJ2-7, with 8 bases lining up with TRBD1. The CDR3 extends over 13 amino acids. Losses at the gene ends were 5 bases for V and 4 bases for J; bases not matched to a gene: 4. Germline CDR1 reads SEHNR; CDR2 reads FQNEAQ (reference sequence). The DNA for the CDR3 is TGTGCCAGCAGCACACAGGGGGAGTACGAGCAGTACTTC. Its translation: CASSTQGEYEQYF. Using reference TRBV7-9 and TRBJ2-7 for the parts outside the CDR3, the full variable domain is DTGVSQNPRHKITKRGQNVTFRCDPISEHNRLYWYRQTLGQGPEFLTYFQNEAQLEKSRLLSDRFSAERPKGSFSTLEIQRTEQGDSAMYLCASSTQGEYEQYFGPGTRLTVT.

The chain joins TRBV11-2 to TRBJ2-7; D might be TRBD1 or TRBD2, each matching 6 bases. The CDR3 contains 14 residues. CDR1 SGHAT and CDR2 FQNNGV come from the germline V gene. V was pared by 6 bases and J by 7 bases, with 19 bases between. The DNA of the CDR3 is TGTGCCAGCAGGACAACCGCAAGGGGGGAAGAGCAGTACTTC. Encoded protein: CASRTTARGEEQYF.

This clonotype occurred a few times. This CDR3 is CSARDASGSFPYNEQFF. The DNA of the CDR3 is TGCAGTGCTAGAGATGCTAGCGGGAGCTTCCCCTACAATGAGCAGTTCTTC. This chain joins TRBV20-1 and TRBJ2-1; the match to TRBD2 covers 10 bases. The CDR3 is 17 residues long. Germline-derived CDR1 and CDR2 are DFQATT and SNEGSKA (reference sequence). With V trimmed by 0 bases and J by 2 bases, 7 bases remained unmatched.

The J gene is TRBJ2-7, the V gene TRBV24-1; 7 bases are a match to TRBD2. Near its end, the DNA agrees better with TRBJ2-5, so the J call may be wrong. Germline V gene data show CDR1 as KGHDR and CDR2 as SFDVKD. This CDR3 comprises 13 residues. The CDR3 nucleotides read TGTGCCACCAGTCCCGCGGGAGTAGAGACCCAGTACTTC. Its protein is CATSPAGVETQYF.

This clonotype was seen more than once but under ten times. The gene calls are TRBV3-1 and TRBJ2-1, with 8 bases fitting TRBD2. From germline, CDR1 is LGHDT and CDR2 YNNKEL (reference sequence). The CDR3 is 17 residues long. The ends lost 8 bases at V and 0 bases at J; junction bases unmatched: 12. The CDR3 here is CASGRKLAESSYNEQFF. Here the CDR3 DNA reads TGTGCCAGCGGCCGAAAACTAGCGGAGAGCTCCTACAATGAGCAGTTCTTC.

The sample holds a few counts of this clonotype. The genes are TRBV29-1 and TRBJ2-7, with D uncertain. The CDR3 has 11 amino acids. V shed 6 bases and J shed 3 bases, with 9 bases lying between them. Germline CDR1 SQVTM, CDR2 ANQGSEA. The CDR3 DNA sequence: TGCAGCGTCCCCGTGGGCTACGAGCAGTACTTC. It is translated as CSVPVGYEQYF.

CDR3 DNA sequence: TGTGCCAGCAGCGTCCCTAGCGGGAGGGGGTACAATGAGCAGTTCTTC. The encoded protein is CASSVPSGRGYNEQFF. This chain connects TRBV13 to TRBJ2-1, with TRBD2 identical over 12 bases. Germline V lookup: CDR1 PRHDT, CDR2 FYEKMQ (reference sequence). The CDR3 extends over 16 amino acids. V lost 5 bases and J lost 4; bases outside the gene matches: 6.

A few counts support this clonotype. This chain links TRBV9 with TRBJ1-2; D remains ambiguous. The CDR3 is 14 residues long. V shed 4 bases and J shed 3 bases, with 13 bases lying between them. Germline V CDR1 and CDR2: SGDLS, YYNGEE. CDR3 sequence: CASSRDNDHYGYTF. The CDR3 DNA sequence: TGTGCCAGCAGCCGGGATAACGACCACTATGGCTACACCTTC.

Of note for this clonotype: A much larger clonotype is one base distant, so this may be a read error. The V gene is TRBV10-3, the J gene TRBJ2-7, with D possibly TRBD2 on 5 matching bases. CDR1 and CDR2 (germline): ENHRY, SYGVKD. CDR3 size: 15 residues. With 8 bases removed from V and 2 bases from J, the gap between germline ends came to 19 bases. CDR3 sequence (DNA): TGTGCCATCGGCCCCGGTAGTCTCGGGGCCTACGAGCAGTACTTC. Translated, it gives CAIGPGSLGAYEQYF.

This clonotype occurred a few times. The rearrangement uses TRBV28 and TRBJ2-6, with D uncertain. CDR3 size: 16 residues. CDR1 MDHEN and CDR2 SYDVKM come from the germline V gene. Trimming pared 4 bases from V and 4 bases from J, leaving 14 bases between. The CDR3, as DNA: TGTGCCAGCAGTTGGGGTCCTTACACCGGGGCCAACGTCCTGACTTTC. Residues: CASSWGPYTGANVLTF.

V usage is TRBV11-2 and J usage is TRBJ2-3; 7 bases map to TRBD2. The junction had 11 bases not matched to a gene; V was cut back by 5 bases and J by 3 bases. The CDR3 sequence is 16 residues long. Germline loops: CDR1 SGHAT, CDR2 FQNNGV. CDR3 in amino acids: CASSPHRGGVTDTQYF. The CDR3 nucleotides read TGTGCCAGCAGCCCACACCGGGGAGGGGTGACAGATACGCAGTATTTT.

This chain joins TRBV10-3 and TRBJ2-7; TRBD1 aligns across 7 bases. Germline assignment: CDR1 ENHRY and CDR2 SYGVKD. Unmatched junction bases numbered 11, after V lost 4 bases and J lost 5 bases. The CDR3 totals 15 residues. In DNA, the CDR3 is TGTGCCATCAGTGTCGCCGACAGGGTGAAGAACGAGCAGTACTTC. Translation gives CAISVADRVKNEQYF.

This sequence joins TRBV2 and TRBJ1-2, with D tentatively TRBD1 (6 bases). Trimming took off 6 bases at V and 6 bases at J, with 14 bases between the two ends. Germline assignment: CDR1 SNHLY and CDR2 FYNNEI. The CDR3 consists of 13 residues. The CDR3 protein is CASSQDRSNGYTF. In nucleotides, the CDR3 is TGTGCCAGCAGCCAGGACAGATCGAATGGCTACACCTTC.

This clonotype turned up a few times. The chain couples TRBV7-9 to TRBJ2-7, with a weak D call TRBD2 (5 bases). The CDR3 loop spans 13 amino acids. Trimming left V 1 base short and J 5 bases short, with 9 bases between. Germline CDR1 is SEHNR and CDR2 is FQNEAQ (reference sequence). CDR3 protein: CASSLGTRNEQYF. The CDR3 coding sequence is TGTGCCAGCAGCTTAGGTACTAGAAACGAGCAGTACTTC.

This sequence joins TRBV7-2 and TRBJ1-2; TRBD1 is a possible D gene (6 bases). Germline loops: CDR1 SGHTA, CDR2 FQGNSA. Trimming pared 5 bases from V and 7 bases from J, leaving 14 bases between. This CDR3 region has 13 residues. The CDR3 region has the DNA TGTGCCAGCAGCCCTGGGACACAAGGTGGCTACACCTTC. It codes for CASSPGTQGGYTF. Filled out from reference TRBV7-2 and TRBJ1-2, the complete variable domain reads GAGVSQSPSNKVTEKGKDVELRCDPISGHTALYWYRQSLGQGLEFLIYFQGNSAPDKSGLPSDRFSAERTGGSVSTLTIQRTQQEDSAVYLCASSPGTQGGYTFGSGTRLTVV.